This T cell receptor beta chain comes out of a study of radiotherapy plus CTLA-4 blockade in lung cancer. Study conclusions and caveats: TCR clones of tumor origin grew in blood after radiotherapy plus ipilimumab. In blood, early T cell clone dynamics reportedly predicted response best, together with interferon-beta.

The CDR3 has 14 amino acids. Germline V gives CDR1 SGHRS, CDR2 YFSETQ. V lost 5 bases to trimming and J lost 1 base; unmatched junction nucleotides: 5. TCRdb's table, derived via immunoSEQ multiplex PCR, lists solely in-frame clones and lacks some. Among over 60,000 clones listed, around nine tenths were seen once. On this clone itself: Its specificity is unknown.

The V and J genes are TRBV5-1 and TRBJ2-5; TRBD1 agrees at 7 bases. The sequence was obtained from a human donor with non-small cell lung cancer that progressed on radiotherapy plus ipilimumab. The sample here was peripheral blood, taken from a patient treated with radiotherapy plus ipilimumab. The CDR3 DNA sequence: TGCGCCAGCAGATACGACAGGGCCCAAGAGACCCAGTACTTC. Protein product: CASRYDRAQETQYF.